This T cell receptor beta chain appears in the sequencing data of a study of OX40 agonist ivuxolimab in advanced cancers. Study-wide background: The study treated patients with ivuxolimab, an agonistic anti-OX40 (CD134) antibody. Hepatocellular carcinoma, melanoma, renal cell or head and neck cancer occurred in dose-escalation patients. Overall study results and limits: There were also nonresponders showing low normalized T-cell clonal expansion.

On cycle 4 day 1 and cycle 7 day 1, as well as at baseline, blood was sampled. Comments on this clone: Its antigen is as yet unknown.

V was cut by 4 bases and J by 4 bases, with 17 bases left in between. The CDR3 extends over 15 amino acids. Germline V gene data show CDR1 as MNHEY and CDR2 as SMNVEV (reference sequence). Libraries were prepared by immunoSEQ multiplex PCR; TCRdb keeps only in-frame clonotypes and omits some of them. The top ten hold roughly 21% of the sample, which has about 39,000 clones, about 93% seen once. The specimen was CD4+ or CD8+ T cells sorted from blood, collected in a trial of the OX40 agonist ivuxolimab. The chain recombines TRBV27 with TRBJ2-7; D remains ambiguous. The clonotype comes from an adult with an advanced solid tumor such as melanoma, head and neck, liver or kidney cancer. The CDR3: CASSYGRPPGYEQYF. In nucleotides, the CDR3 is TGTGCCAGCAGTTACGGAAGACCCCCAGGATACGAGCAGTACTTC.